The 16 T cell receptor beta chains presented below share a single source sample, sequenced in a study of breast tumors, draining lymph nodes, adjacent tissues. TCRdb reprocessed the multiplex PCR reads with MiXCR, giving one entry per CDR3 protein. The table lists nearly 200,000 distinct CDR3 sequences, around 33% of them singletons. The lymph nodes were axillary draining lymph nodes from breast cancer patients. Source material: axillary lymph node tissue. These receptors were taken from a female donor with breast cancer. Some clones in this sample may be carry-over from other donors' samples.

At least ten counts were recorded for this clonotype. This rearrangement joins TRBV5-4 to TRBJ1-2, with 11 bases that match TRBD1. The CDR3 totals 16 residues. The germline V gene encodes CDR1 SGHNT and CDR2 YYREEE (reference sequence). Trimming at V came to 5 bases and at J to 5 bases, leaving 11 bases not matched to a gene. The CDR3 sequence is CASSYGSGTGGYGYTF. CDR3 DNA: TGTGCCAGCAGTTATGGTAGTGGGACAGGGGGATATGGCTACACCTTC.

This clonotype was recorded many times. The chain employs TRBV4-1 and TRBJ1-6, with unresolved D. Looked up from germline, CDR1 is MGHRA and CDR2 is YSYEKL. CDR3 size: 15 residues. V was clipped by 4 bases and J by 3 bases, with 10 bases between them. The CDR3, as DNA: TGCGCCAGCAGCCCTCAGACTAGCTATAATTCACCCCTCCACTTT. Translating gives CASSPQTSYNSPLHF.

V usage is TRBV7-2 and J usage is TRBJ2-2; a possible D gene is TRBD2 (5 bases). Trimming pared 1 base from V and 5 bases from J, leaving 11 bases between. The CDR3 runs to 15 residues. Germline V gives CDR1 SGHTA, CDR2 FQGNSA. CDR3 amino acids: CASSLGLGGTGELFF. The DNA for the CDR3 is TGTGCCAGCAGCTTAGGGCTTGGAGGAACCGGGGAGCTGTTTTTT.

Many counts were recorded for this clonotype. The CDR3 reads CSAPTFGDNSPLHF. Written as DNA, the CDR3 is TGCAGTGCTCCCACGTTCGGGGATAATTCACCCCTCCACTTT. The rearrangement joins TRBV20-1 to TRBJ1-6; D is undetermined. CDR3 length: 14 amino acids. Between the trimmed V and J ends, which lost 5 bases and 5 bases, there was a span of 13 bases. Germline CDR1 DFQATT, CDR2 SNEGSKA (reference sequence).

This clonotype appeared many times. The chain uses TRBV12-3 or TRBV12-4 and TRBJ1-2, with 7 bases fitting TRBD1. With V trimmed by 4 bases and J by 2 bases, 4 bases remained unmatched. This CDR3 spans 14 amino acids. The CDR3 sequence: CASSSLQGNYGYTF. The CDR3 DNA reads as TGTGCCAGCAGTTCCTTACAGGGGAACTATGGCTACACCTTC.

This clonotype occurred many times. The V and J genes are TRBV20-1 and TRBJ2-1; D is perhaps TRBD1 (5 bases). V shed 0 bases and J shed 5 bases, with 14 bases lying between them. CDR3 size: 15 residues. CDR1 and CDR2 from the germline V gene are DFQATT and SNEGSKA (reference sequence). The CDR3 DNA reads TGCAGTGCTAGAGATCACGTGGGGCATGACAATGAGCAGTTCTTC. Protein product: CSARDHVGHDNEQFF.

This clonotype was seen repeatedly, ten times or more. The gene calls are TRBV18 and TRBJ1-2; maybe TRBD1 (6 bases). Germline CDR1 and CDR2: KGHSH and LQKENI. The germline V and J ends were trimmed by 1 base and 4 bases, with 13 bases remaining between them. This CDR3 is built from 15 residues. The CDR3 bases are TGTGCCAGCTCACCACGTACAGGGAGTAGCTATGGCTACACCTTC. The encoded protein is CASSPRTGSSYGYTF.

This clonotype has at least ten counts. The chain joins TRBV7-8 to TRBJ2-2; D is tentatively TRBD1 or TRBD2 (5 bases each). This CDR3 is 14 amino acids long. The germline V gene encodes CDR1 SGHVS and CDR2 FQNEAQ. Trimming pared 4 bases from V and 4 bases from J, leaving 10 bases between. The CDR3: CASSSPGGTGELFF. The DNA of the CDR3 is TGTGCCAGCAGCTCCCCTGGGGGCACCGGGGAGCTGTTTTTT. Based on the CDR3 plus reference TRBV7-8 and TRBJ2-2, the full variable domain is GAGVSQSPRYKVAKRGQDVALRCDPISGHVSLFWYQQALGQGPEFLTYFQNEAQLDKSGLPSDRFFAERPEGSVSTLKIQRTQQEDSAVYLCASSSPGGTGELFFGEGSRLTVL.

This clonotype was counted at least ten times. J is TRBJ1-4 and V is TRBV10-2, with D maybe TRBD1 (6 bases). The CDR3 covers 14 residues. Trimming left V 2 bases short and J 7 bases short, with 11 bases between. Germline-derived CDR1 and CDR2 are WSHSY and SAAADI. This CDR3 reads CASSEKGGGEKLFF. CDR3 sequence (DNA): TGCGCCAGCAGTGAGAAGGGGGGAGGTGAAAAACTGTTTTTT.

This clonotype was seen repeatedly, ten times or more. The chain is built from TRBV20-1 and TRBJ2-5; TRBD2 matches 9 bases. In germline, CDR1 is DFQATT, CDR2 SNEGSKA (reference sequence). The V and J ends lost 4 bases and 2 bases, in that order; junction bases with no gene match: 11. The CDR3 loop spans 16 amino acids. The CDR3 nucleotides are TGCAGTGCTACCAGTCCGGGACTAGCAGCTCAAGAGACCCAGTACTTC. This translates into CSATSPGLAAQETQYF.

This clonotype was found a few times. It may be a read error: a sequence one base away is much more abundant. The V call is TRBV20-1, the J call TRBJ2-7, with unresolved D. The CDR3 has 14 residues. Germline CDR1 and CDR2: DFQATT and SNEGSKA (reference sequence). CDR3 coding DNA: TGCAGTGGGAGAGACCCTGGATACTCCTCCGAGCAGTACTTC. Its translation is CSGRDPGYSSEQYF.

The DNA for the CDR3 is TGTGCCAGCAGACCACTAGCGGGGGGCTCCTACGAGACCCAGTACTTC. Residues: CASRPLAGGSYETQYF. The rearrangement joins TRBV4-2 to TRBJ2-5, with 12 bases fitting TRBD2. The CDR3 contains 16 residues. CDR1 and CDR2 from the germline V gene are LGHNA and YNFKEQ. The V segment lost 6 bases and the J segment 5 bases; nucleotides outside the gene matches: 10.

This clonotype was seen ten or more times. This CDR3 is CAIKQGPWGGYTF. For the CDR3, the DNA is TGTGCCATCAAGCAGGGTCCCTGGGGCGGCTACACCTTC. The rearrangement joins TRBV10-3 to TRBJ1-2; tentative D call: TRBD1 (5 bases). The CDR3 is made up of 13 amino acids. With 7 bases removed from V and 8 bases from J, the gap between germline ends came to 17 bases. Looked up from germline, CDR1 is ENHRY and CDR2 is SYGVKD.

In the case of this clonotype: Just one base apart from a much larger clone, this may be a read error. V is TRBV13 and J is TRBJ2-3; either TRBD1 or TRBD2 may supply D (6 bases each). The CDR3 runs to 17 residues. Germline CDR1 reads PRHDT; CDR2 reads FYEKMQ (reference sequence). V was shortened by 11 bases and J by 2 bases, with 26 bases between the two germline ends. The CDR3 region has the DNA TGTGCCCGAGGGGAAAGGTGGGGGGCCGGAGCCACAGATACGCAGTATTTT. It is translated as CARGERWGAGATDTQYF.

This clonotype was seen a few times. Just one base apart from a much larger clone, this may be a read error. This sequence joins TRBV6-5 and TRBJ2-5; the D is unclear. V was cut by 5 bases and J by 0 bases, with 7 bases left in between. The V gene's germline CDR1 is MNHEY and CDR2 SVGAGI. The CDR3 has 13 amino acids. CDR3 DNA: TGTGCCAGCAGTCATCAGTACCAAGAGACCCAGTACTTC. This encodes CASSHQYQETQYF.

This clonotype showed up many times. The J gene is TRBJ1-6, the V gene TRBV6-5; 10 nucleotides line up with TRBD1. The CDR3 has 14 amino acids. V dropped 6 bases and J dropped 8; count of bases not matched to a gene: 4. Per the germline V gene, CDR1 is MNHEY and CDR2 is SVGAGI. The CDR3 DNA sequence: TGTGCCAGCAGCCTCGGACAGGGGGATTCACCCCTCCACTTT. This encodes CASSLGQGDSPLHF.